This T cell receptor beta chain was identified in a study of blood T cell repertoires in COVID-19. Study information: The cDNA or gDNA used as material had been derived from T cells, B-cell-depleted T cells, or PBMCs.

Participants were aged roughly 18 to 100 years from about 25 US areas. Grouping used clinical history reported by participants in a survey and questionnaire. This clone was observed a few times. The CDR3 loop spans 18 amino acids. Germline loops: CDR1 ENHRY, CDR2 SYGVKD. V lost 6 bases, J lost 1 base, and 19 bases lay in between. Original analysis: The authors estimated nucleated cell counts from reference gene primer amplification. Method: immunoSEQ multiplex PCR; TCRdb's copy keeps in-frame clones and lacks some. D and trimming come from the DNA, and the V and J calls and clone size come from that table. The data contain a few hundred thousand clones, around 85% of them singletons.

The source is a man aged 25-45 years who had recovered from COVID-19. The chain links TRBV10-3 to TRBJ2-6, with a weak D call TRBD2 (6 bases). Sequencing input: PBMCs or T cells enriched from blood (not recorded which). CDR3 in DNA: TGTGCCATCAGGCCGGGAGCTAGCTCTCCATCTGGGGCCAACGTCCTGACTTTC. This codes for CAIRPGASSPSGANVLTF.